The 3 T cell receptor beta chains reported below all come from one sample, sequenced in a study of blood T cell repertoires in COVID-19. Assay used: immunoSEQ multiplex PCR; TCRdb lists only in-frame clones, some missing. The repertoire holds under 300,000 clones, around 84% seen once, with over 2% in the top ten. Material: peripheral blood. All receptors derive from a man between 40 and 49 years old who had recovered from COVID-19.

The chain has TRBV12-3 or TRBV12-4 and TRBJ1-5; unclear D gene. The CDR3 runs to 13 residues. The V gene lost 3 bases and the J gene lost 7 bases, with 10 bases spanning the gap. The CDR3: CASSFSEEQPQHF. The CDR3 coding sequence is TGTGCCAGCAGTTTTTCCGAGGAACAGCCCCAGCATTTT.

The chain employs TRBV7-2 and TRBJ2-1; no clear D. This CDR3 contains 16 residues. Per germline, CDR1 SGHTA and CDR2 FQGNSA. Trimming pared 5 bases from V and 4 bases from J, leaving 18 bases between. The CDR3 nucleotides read TGTGCCAGCAGCCCCAAGCTAGAAGCGTGGTACAATGAGCAGTTCTTC. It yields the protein CASSPKLEAWYNEQFF.

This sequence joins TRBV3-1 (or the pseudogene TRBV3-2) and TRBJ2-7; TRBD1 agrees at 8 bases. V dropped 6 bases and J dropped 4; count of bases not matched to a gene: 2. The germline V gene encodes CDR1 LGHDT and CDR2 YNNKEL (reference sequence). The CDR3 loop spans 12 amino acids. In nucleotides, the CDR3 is TGTGCCAGCAGTAGGACAGGGTACGAGCAGTACTTC. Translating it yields CASSRTGYEQYF.